Listed below are T cell receptor beta chains from one sample, sequenced in a study of T cells after posttransplantation cyclophosphamide. Repertoires were generated with immunoSEQ multiplex PCR, while TCRdb's copy carries only in-frame clones and drops some. Found here are tens of thousands of clones, around four fifths of them singletons; the top ten hold roughly 8.1%. Sequences were derived from CD4+ T cells sorted from blood, sampled 1,800 to 2,000 days after a stem cell transplant with posttransplant cyclophosphamide. These TCRs come from a female patient aged 40-49 years who received an allogeneic stem cell transplant from a related donor, was CMV-positive, and had no GVHD. Some T cells may arise from the graft donor. Each CDR3 is given with its conserved first and last residue. A D gene is named only where the DNA matches it firmly. Clone size is given for some rows only: seen once, a few or many times, or a class if the clone is expanded.

J gene	D gene	clone size	V gene	CDR3 DNA	CDR3 protein
TRBJ2-5	-	-	TRBV7-8	TGTGCCAGCAGCGTATTTGGGGGGGGGCCCAACCAAGAGACCCAGTACTTC	CASSVFGGGPNQETQYF
TRBJ2-7	-	once	TRBV7-9	TGTGCCAGCAGCTTCACCCAGACAGGTGGGGAGCAGTACTTC	CASSFTQTGGEQYF
TRBJ1-6	-	-	TRBV11-2	TGTGCCAGCAGCTTAGTTTGGCAACCTAATTCACCCCTCCACTTT	CASSLVWQPNSPLHF
TRBJ1-5	TRBD1	few	TRBV7-8	TGTGCCAGCAGCTCACGGACAGGGGGGAATCAGCCCCAGCATTTT	CASSSRTGGNQPQHF
TRBJ2-7	TRBD2	-	TRBV11-2	TGTGCCAGCAGCCGGTTGAGTCTAGCGGATAGCTCCTACGAGCAGTACTTC	CASSRLSLADSSYEQYF
TRBJ2-7	-	-	TRBV5-8	TGTGCCAGCAGACCATTGCAGGGGCGACGGTACGAGCAGTACTTC	CASRPLQGRRYEQYF
TRBJ1-6	-	-	TRBV5-1	TGTGCCAGCAGTTACTCTACAGGGAGAGTCCCACCCCTCCACTTT	CASSYSTGRVPPLHF
TRBJ2-3	-	-	TRBV18	TGTGCCAGCTCACCACCGTCTAGCGCGGCTGATACGCAGTATTTT	CASSPPSSAADTQYF
TRBJ2-3	-	once	TRBV18	TGTGCCAGCTCACCAGCGAGCAGGACAGATACGCAGTATTTT	CASSPASRTDTQYF
TRBJ2-3	-	-	TRBV5-4	TGTGCCAGCAGCTTGAACGGTCAGACTAGCACAGATACGCAGTATTTT	CASSLNGQTSTDTQYF
TRBJ1-5	-	-	TRBV19	TGTGCCAGTAGTACCTACTGGCAGCCCCAGCATTTT	CASSTYWQPQHF
TRBJ1-1	TRBD1	-	TRBV19	TGTGCCAGTAGTACCCCCGGGAGGGGGCCTGAAGCTTTCTTT	CASSTPGRGPEAFF
TRBJ1-1	-	-	TRBV10-1	TGCGCCACCAGCAGCAGAGAGGAAACTGAAGCTTTCTTT	CATSSREETEAFF
TRBJ2-1	-	-	TRBV19	TGTGCCAGTAGTAGTACTCATCCTGAGCAGTTCTTC	CASSSTHPEQFF
TRBJ2-5	TRBD1	-	TRBV19	TGTGCCAGTAGTGTTCACAGGGGGACAGAGACCCAGTACTTC	CASSVHRGTETQYF
TRBJ2-1	-	once	TRBV25-1	TGTGCCAGGAGCGAGGTAGCTAGATTGTATGAGCAGTTCTTC	CARSEVARLYEQFF
TRBJ1-4	TRBD1	-	TRBV5-6	TGTGCCAGCAGCTTAAGACAGGGCAGAGAAAAACTGTTTTTT	CASSLRQGREKLFF
TRBJ1-5	-	-	TRBV19	TGTGCCAGTAGTAGTGTGATGGAAGGGCACCCGAGTGGAGGGACCCAGCATTTT	CASSSVMEGHPSGGTQHF
TRBJ1-3	-	few	TRBV5-1	TGCGCCAGCAGCGCGAGGGGGTCGGGAAACACCATATATTTT	CASSARGSGNTIYF
TRBJ1-2	-	-	TRBV7-9	TGTGCCAGCAGCTTAGATCCAGGGGACTATGGCTACACCTTC	CASSLDPGDYGYTF
TRBJ1-4	-	-	TRBV5-4	TGTGCCAGCAGCCCCAACCCAGTTCCAGGAACTAATGAAAAACTGTTTTTT	CASSPNPVPGTNEKLFF
TRBJ2-5	-	-	TRBV5-8	TGTGCCAGCAGCATGGGGGGACAGTTAGAGACCCAGTACTTC	CASSMGGQLETQYF
TRBJ2-7	TRBD1	-	TRBV4-2	TGTGCCAGCAGCCAAGCACAGCAGGGGGCGCGGGAGCAGTACTTC	CASSQAQQGAREQYF
TRBJ2-7	-	-	TRBV9	TGTGCCAGCAGCAAACAAGCTGGGGACATCCGATCAATTAGCACCTACGAGCAGTACTTC	CASSKQAGDIRSISTYEQYF
TRBJ2-1	-	-	TRBV6-4	TGTGCCAGCACGACTAGATCTTACAATGAGCAGTTCTTC	CASTTRSYNEQFF
TRBJ2-1	TRBD2	-	TRBV2	TGTGCCAGCAGTGAAGCGGGGCGGGGGGCTTACAATGAGCAGTTCTTC	CASSEAGRGAYNEQFF
TRBJ1-1	-	once	TRBV7-6	TGTGCCAGCAGCTCGTTCGGTCAGGGGCCGGCGATGAACACTGAAGCTTTCTTT	CASSSFGQGPAMNTEAFF
TRBJ2-3	TRBD2	-	TRBV28	TGTGCCAGCAGTCAACCCGGGAGGGCGGGAACAGATACGCAGTATTTT	CASSQPGRAGTDTQYF
TRBJ1-4	TRBD1	-	TRBV7-8	TGTGCCAGCAGCTTAGTAATGGGACAGAGCAATGAAAAACTGTTTTTT	CASSLVMGQSNEKLFF
TRBJ2-2	-	-	TRBV5-4	TGTGCCAGCAGCTCGGGACTCAACACCGGGGAGCTGTTTTTT	CASSSGLNTGELFF
TRBJ2-5	-	-	TRBV13	TGTGCCAGCAGCTTAAGGGTCGGGGGGCGAGAGACCCAGTACTTC	CASSLRVGGRETQYF
TRBJ2-3	-	-	TRBV19	TGTGCCAGTAGTCTGACAGGGAGGAGAGGCACAGATACGCAGTATTTT	CASSLTGRRGTDTQYF
TRBJ2-2	TRBD2	-	TRBV5-4	TGTGCCAGCAGCGGGACTAGCGGGGGTTCGAACACCGGGGAGCTGTTTTTT	CASSGTSGGSNTGELFF